Each of the 21 T cell receptor beta chains below was sequenced from the same sample in a study of beta chain features in type 1 diabetes. The whole isolated RNA underwent reverse transcription, so sequencing captured expressed TCRB transcripts. Clones were read by immunoSEQ multiplex PCR, and TCRdb kept only the in-frame ones, dropping some. The data show 300,000 to 450,000 clones, with roughly 21% seen just once and 0.044% held by the top ten. The sequenced sample consisted of naive CD4+ T cells from blood. The source is a young woman in good health.

This clone was detected only a few times. The V and J genes are TRBV7-2 and TRBJ2-7; 12 bases map to TRBD2. V lost 4 bases, J lost 4 bases, and 11 bases stayed unmatched. Germline CDR1 and CDR2: SGHTA and FQGNSA. The CDR3 has 17 amino acids. The CDR3 sequence: CASSSRRLAGVRYEQYF. The DNA of the CDR3 is TGTGCCAGCAGCTCTCGTCGACTAGCGGGAGTTCGGTACGAGCAGTACTTC.

V and J are TRBV11-3 and TRBJ2-1; D is unresolved. This CDR3 region has 11 residues. Per the germline V gene, CDR1 is SGHNT and CDR2 is YENEEA. Deletions cut 3 bases from V and 7 bases from J, with 4 bases between. Here the CDR3 reads CASSLENEQFF. The CDR3 DNA is TGTGCCAGCAGCTTGGAGAATGAGCAGTTCTTC.

For the CDR3, the DNA is TGTGCCAGCAGCAAAACGGGACAGGGATATACAGATACGCAGTATTTT. Translating it yields CASSKTGQGYTDTQYF. The chain has TRBV7-2 and TRBJ2-3, with 9 bases matching TRBD1. V lost 5 bases, J lost 3 bases, and 9 bases stayed unmatched. The CDR3 loop spans 16 amino acids. Germline-derived CDR1 and CDR2 are SGHTA and FQGNSA.

This clone was counted once. J is TRBJ1-1 and V is TRBV30; the D gene is possibly TRBD1 (6 bases). Trimming removed 4 bases from V and 3 bases from J, with 15 bases in between. This CDR3 is 14 amino acids long. The germline gives CDR1 GTSNPN, CDR2 SVGIG (reference sequence). The CDR3 coding sequence is TGTGCCTGGATCAACAGGGTTGGGTACACTGAAGCTTTCTTT. This codes for CAWINRVGYTEAFF.

This clone was counted between two and nine times. This chain joins TRBV10-3 and TRBJ1-1, with 8 bases aligning to TRBD1. The CDR3 extends over 15 amino acids. CDR1 and CDR2 (germline): ENHRY, SYGVKD. J gave up 6 bases and V 6 bases, and 12 bases lay outside the gene matches. CDR3 region: CAISNYRGATPEAFF. The CDR3 DNA is TGTGCCATCAGCAACTACAGGGGGGCTACCCCTGAAGCTTTCTTT.

This clone was observed a handful of times. The rearrangement uses TRBV7-2 and TRBJ2-3, with 11 nucleotides matching TRBD2. V dropped 4 bases and J dropped 2; count of bases not matched to a gene: 14. This CDR3 is 19 amino acids long. The germline CDR1 and CDR2 sequences are SGHTA and FQGNSA. The CDR3 spells CASSSPGTSGSLNTDTQYF. The CDR3 coding sequence is TGTGCCAGCAGCTCTCCCGGGACTAGCGGAAGTCTGAACACAGATACGCAGTATTTT. The full variable domain, rest sourced from reference TRBV7-2 and TRBJ2-3, is GAGVSQSPSNKVTEKGKDVELRCDPISGHTALYWYRQSLGQGLEFLIYFQGNSAPDKSGLPSDRFSAERTGGSVSTLTIQRTQQEDSAVYLCASSSPGTSGSLNTDTQYFGPGTRLTVL.

The chain employs TRBV5-6 and TRBJ1-6; 8 nucleotides line up with TRBD1. Trimming removed 2 bases from V and 6 bases from J; junction bases left unmatched: 10. The CDR3 length is 17 residues. The germline CDR1 and CDR2 sequences are SGHDT and YYEEEE. DNA of the CDR3: TGTGCCAGCAGCTTCTCGACAGGGGCCCTCTCTAATTCACCCCTCCACTTT. It translates to CASSFSTGALSNSPLHF.

The chain recombines TRBV7-2 with TRBJ2-2, with TRBD1 as a possible D gene (6 bases). From germline, CDR1 is SGHTA and CDR2 FQGNSA. V lost 5 bases to trimming and J lost 4 bases, with 17 bases between them. This CDR3 contains 16 residues. The chain's CDR3 is CASSRWGRTGTGELFF. The CDR3, as DNA: TGTGCCAGCAGCCGTTGGGGGCGGACGGGCACCGGGGAGCTGTTTTTT. The full variable domain, in which reference TRBV7-2 and TRBJ2-2 provide the parts outside the CDR3, is GAGVSQSPSNKVTEKGKDVELRCDPISGHTALYWYRQSLGQGLEFLIYFQGNSAPDKSGLPSDRFSAERTGGSVSTLTIQRTQQEDSAVYLCASSRWGRTGTGELFFGEGSRLTVL.

The chain recombines TRBV30 with TRBJ2-5; 11 bases agree with TRBD2. Germline assignment: CDR1 GTSNPN and CDR2 SVGIG (reference sequence). Losses at the gene ends were 2 bases for V and 2 bases for J; bases not matched to a gene: 4. This CDR3 contains 15 residues. CDR3: CAWSLGLADQETQYF. CDR3 nucleotide sequence: TGTGCCTGGAGTCTGGGACTAGCGGATCAAGAGACCCAGTACTTC.

This sequence joins TRBV9 and TRBJ1-2; D not resolved. CDR3 size: 13 residues. CDR1 is SGDLS and CDR2 is YYNGEE in the germline V gene. V was clipped by 7 bases and J by 4 bases, with 14 bases between them. The CDR3 sequence: CASPFRGSYGYTF. The CDR3, as DNA: TGTGCCAGCCCCTTCCGGGGAAGCTATGGCTACACCTTC.

The genes are TRBV7-6 and TRBJ1-1, with TRBD1 matching 7 bases. Trimming removed 5 bases from V and 1 base from J; junction bases left unmatched: 4. Per germline, CDR1 SGHVS and CDR2 FNYEAQ. The CDR3 length is 14 residues. This chain's CDR3 is CASSGRDRNTEAFF. In DNA, the CDR3 is TGTGCCAGCAGCGGCCGGGACAGGAACACTGAAGCTTTCTTT.

This clone was seen only a few times. The sample has other DNA sequences that encode this CDR3 too. CDR3 residues: CAWSVGGPQHF. The CDR3 nucleotides are TGTGCCTGGAGTGTAGGAGGGCCCCAGCATTTT. This chain uses TRBV30 with TRBJ1-5, with D unclear. V lost 0 bases and J lost 9, with 6 bases in between. Germline lookup yields CDR1 GTSNPN and CDR2 SVGIG (reference sequence). This CDR3 comprises 11 residues.

The chain employs TRBV7-2 and TRBJ1-4, with D possibly matching TRBD1 (5 bases). The V end lost 5 bases, the J end lost 7 bases, and 11 bases lay between the germline ends. The CDR3 sequence is 13 residues long. Germline-derived CDR1 and CDR2 are SGHTA and FQGNSA. CDR3 protein: CASSQRGGEKLFF. CDR3 nucleotide sequence: TGTGCCAGCAGCCAACGGGGGGGTGAAAAACTGTTTTTT. Drawing the rest from reference TRBV7-2 and TRBJ1-4, the complete variable domain is GAGVSQSPSNKVTEKGKDVELRCDPISGHTALYWYRQSLGQGLEFLIYFQGNSAPDKSGLPSDRFSAERTGGSVSTLTIQRTQQEDSAVYLCASSQRGGEKLFFGSGTQLSVL.

The chain links TRBV6-6 to TRBJ2-3, with 8 bases matching TRBD2. This CDR3 has 16 amino acids. The germline V gene has CDR1 MNHNY and CDR2 SVGAGI (reference sequence). With 10 bases clipped from V and 0 bases from J, the junction kept 12 bases outside the gene matches. In DNA, the CDR3 is TGTGCCACCCGCCGCGGAGCGGGAGTTAGCACAGATACGCAGTATTTT. Its protein is CATRRGAGVSTDTQYF.

This clone was counted only a few times. The chain carries TRBV6-6 and TRBJ1-1; possibly TRBD1 for D (5 bases). With 6 bases removed from V and 1 base from J, the gap between germline ends came to 12 bases. The CDR3 length is 14 residues. Germline CDR1 is MNHNY and CDR2 is SVGAGI (reference sequence). The CDR3 loop reads CASSRQGGNTEAFF. The CDR3 nucleotides are TGTGCCAGCAGCCGCCAGGGAGGGAACACTGAAGCTTTCTTT.

The CDR3 spells CASSQGVSAGEETQYF. The CDR3, as DNA: TGTGCCAGCAGCCAAGGGGTCTCTGCGGGAGAAGAGACCCAGTACTTC. The chain links TRBV4-2 to TRBJ2-5, with 7 bases aligning to TRBD2. CDR1 is LGHNA and CDR2 is YNFKEQ in the germline V gene. V lost 1 base to trimming and J lost 3 bases; unmatched junction nucleotides: 8. This CDR3 spans 16 amino acids.

This clone showed up just a few times. The chain joins TRBV15 to TRBJ1-4; 8 bases line up with TRBD1. J gave up 8 bases and V 3 bases, and 8 bases lay outside the gene matches. The CDR3 spans 15 residues. The germline V gene encodes CDR1 LNHNV and CDR2 YYDKDF (reference sequence). For the CDR3, the DNA is TGTGCCACCAGCAGGAACAGGGGGATTCGGGAAAAACTGTTTTTT. The encoded protein is CATSRNRGIREKLFF.

The chain uses TRBV5-1 and TRBJ2-6; TRBD1 matches 7 bases. CDR1 and CDR2 (germline): SGHRS, YFSETQ. With V trimmed by 2 bases and J by 0 bases, 8 bases remained unmatched. CDR3 length: 18 amino acids. CDR3 sequence: CASSFSGTDFSGANVLTF. CDR3 in DNA: TGCGCCAGCAGCTTTTCCGGGACAGATTTCTCTGGGGCCAACGTCCTGACTTTC.

This clone was observed a handful of times. V usage is TRBV5-1 and J usage is TRBJ2-7, with 13 nucleotides matching TRBD2. The junction had 8 bases not matched to a gene; V was cut back by 0 bases and J by 2 bases. The CDR3 consists of 18 residues. Germline loops: CDR1 SGHRS, CDR2 YFSETQ. CDR3 sequence: CASSLARRLAGGAYEQYF. The CDR3 bases are TGCGCCAGCAGCTTGGCCAGGAGACTAGCGGGAGGAGCCTACGAGCAGTACTTC.

V usage is TRBV5-1 and J usage is TRBJ2-1, with D possibly matching TRBD2 (5 bases). The CDR3 spans 12 residues. V was clipped by 1 base and J by 10 bases, with 9 bases between them. Germline V gives CDR1 SGHRS, CDR2 YFSETQ. CDR3 in amino acids: CASSLTGEEQFF. As DNA, the CDR3 is TGCGCCAGCAGCTTGACCGGGGAGGAGCAGTTCTTC. The variable domain in full, with the rest retrieved from reference TRBV5-1 and TRBJ2-1, is KAGVTQTPRYLIKTRGQQVTLSCSPISGHRSVSWYQQTPGQGLQFLFEYFSETQRNKGNFPGRFSGRQFSNSRSEMNVSTLELGDSALYLCASSLTGEEQFFGPGTRLTVL.

This clone was detected only a few times. This chain connects TRBV18 to TRBJ1-2; D is uncertain. Germline-derived CDR1 and CDR2 are KGHSH and LQKENI. The CDR3 loop spans 16 amino acids. V shed 1 base and J shed 0 bases, with 12 bases lying between them. The CDR3 here is CASSPLSGRSNYGYTF. The CDR3 coding sequence is TGTGCCAGCTCACCACTGTCCGGGAGGTCTAACTATGGCTACACCTTC.